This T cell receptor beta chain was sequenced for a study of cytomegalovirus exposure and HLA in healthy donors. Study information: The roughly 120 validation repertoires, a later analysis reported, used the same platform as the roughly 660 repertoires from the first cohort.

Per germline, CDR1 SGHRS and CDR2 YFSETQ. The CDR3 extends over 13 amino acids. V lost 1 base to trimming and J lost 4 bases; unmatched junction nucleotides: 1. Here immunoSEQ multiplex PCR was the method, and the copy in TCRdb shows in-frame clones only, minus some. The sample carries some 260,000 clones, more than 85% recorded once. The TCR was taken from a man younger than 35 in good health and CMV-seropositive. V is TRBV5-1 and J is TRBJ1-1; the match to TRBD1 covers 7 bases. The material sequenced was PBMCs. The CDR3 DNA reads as TGCGCCAGCAGCTTGACAGGGGCCACTGAAGCTTTCTTT. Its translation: CASSLTGATEAFF.